This TCR beta chain stems from a study of cytomegalovirus exposure and HLA in healthy donors. This PCR relied on a set of 60 Vbeta primers and 13 Jbeta primers. Sequencing was performed with immunoSEQ multiplex PCR; in TCRdb, only in-frame clones are kept and a portion is missing. The sample holds some 140,000 clones, 60% to 80% seen once. The CDR3 totals 18 residues. Germline V gene sequence: CDR1 SGHTA, CDR2 FQGNSA. The V segment lost 1 base and the J segment 6 bases; nucleotides outside the gene matches: 13. Sequencing was performed on PBMCs. The chain recombines TRBV7-2 with TRBJ2-3; 10 bases map to TRBD2. The source of this sequence is a young man in good health and CMV-seronegative. For the CDR3, the DNA is TGTGCCAGCAGCTTAGTAGGGACTAGCGATACGTTTGTGGATACGCAGTATTTT. Amino acid sequence: CASSLVGTSDTFVDTQYF.